The next 8 T cell receptor beta chains were all read from a single sample in a study of long-term antiretroviral therapy in people with HIV. Samples were assayed with immunoSEQ v3.0 at survey level. Sequencing was performed with immunoSEQ multiplex PCR; in TCRdb, only in-frame clones are kept and a portion is missing. This table holds approximately 26,000 clones, around 80% found once. This specimen was unsorted PBMCs, taken 1.2 years after starting antiretroviral therapy. These receptors were collected from a woman aged 40-49 years with HIV.

The chain couples TRBV6-4 to TRBJ2-1; weak D call: TRBD2 (6 bases). Trimming left V 5 bases short and J 0 bases short, with 17 bases between. The CDR3 has 17 residues. Looked up from germline, CDR1 is MRHNA and CDR2 is SNTAGT. CDR3 bases: TGTGCCAGCAGTAGTGCCGGAGGGGCCAGCTCCTACAATGAGCAGTTCTTC. It codes for CASSSAGGASSYNEQFF.

The chain recombines TRBV5-4 with TRBJ2-1; 8 bases agree with TRBD2. The CDR3 consists of 15 residues. The V and J ends lost 4 bases and 6 bases, in that order; junction bases with no gene match: 9. Germline V lookup: CDR1 SGHNT, CDR2 YYREEE (reference sequence). As DNA, the CDR3 is TGTGCCAGCAGCCAGCAGCGGGAGCTCGGCAATGAGCAGTTCTTC. The encoded protein is CASSQQRELGNEQFF.

The CDR3: CASSEEAGKNTEAFF. CDR3 nucleotides: TGTGCCAGCAGTGAAGAGGCAGGGAAGAACACTGAAGCTTTCTTT. The V and J genes are TRBV6-1 and TRBJ1-1; D is perhaps TRBD1 (5 bases). Per the germline V gene, CDR1 is MNHNS and CDR2 is SASEGT. V lost 1 base, J lost 1 base, and 10 bases lay in between. The CDR3 contains 15 residues.

The V call is TRBV12-5, the J call TRBJ1-4, with D maybe TRBD1 (6 bases). This CDR3 is built from 14 residues. Germline V CDR1 and CDR2: LGHNT, FRNRAP. V gave up 5 bases and J gave up 2 bases, with 9 bases separating them. The CDR3, as DNA: TGTGCTAGTGGTCCCCAGGGGACTAATGAAAAACTGTTTTTT. Translation: CASGPQGTNEKLFF.

This clone was detected only a few times. The chain employs TRBV30 and TRBJ1-2; D uncertain. Germline V CDR1 and CDR2: GTSNPN, SVGIG (reference sequence). V was pared by 3 bases and J by 7 bases, with 6 bases between. The CDR3 extends over 10 amino acids. The CDR3 here is CAWSEGGYTF. In DNA, the CDR3 is TGTGCCTGGAGCGAGGGTGGCTACACCTTC.

The sample holds a few counts of this clone. The chain joins TRBV27 to TRBJ1-5; D is unclear. CDR1 and CDR2 from the germline V gene are MNHEY and SMNVEV (reference sequence). The CDR3 runs 13 residues. Trimming left V 7 bases short and J 6 bases short, with 13 bases between. The CDR3 is CASTTGWGQPQHF. In DNA form, the CDR3 reads TGTGCCAGCACCACCGGGTGGGGTCAGCCCCAGCATTTT.

This clone was seen a few times. The chain is built from TRBV27 and TRBJ2-7; a possible D gene is TRBD1 (6 bases). CDR3 length: 12 residues. Germline V lookup: CDR1 MNHEY, CDR2 SMNVEV (reference sequence). V shed 5 bases and J shed 6 bases, with 11 bases lying between them. CDR3 sequence (DNA): TGTGCCAGCAGTGCAACAGGGTTCGAGCAGTACTTC. It translates to CASSATGFEQYF.

V is TRBV7-2 and J is TRBJ1-3, with 7 nucleotides matching TRBD1. V dropped 5 bases and J dropped 11; count of bases not matched to a gene: 12. Germline V gives CDR1 SGHTA, CDR2 FQGNSA. The CDR3 is 14 residues long. Here the CDR3 reads CASSPDRAPSPIYF. CDR3 nucleotide sequence: TGTGCCAGCAGCCCTGACAGGGCCCCAAGCCCCATATATTTT.